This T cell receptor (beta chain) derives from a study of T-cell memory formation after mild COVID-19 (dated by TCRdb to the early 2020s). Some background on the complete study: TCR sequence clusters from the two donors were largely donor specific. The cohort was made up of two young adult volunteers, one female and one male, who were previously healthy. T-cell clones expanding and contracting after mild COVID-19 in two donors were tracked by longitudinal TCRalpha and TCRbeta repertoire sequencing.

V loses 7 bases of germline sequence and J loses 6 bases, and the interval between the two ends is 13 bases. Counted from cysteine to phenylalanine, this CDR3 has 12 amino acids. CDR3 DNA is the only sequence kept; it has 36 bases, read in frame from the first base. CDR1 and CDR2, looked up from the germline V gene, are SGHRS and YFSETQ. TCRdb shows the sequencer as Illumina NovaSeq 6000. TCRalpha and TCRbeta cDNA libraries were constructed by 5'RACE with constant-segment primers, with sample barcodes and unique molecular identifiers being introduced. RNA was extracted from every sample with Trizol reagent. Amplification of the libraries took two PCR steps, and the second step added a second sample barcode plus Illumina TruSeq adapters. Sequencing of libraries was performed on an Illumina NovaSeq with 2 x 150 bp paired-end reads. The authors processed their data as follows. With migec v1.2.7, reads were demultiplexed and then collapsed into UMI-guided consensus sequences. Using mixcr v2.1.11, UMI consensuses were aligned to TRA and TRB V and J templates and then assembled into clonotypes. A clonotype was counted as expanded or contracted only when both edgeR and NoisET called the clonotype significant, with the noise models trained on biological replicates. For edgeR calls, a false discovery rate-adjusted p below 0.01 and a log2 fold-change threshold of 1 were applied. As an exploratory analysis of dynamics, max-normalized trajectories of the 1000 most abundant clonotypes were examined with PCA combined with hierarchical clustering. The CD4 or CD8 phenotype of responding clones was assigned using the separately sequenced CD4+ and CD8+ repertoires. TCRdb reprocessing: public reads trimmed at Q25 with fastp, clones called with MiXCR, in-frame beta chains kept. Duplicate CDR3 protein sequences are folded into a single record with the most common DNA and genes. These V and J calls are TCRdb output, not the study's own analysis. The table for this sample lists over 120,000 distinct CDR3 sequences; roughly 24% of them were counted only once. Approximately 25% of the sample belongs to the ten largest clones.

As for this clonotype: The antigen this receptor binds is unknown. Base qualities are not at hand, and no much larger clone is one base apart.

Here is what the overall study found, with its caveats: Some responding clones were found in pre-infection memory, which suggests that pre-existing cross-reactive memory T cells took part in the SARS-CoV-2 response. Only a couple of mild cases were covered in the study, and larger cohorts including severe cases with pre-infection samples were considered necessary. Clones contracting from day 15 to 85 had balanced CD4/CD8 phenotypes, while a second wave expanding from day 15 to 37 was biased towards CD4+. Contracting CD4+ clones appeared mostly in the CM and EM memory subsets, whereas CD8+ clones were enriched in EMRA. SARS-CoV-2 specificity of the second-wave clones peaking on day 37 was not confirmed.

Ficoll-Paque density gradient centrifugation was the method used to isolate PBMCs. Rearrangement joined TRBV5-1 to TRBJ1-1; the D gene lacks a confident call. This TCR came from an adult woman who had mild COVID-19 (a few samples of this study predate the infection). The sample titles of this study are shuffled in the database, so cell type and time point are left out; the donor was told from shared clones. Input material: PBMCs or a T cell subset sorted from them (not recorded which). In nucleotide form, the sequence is TGCGCCAGCGGTTCTTACTATCCTGAAGCTTTCTTT. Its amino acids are CASGSYYPEAFF.